This TCR beta chain came from a study of Ad26.COV2.S vaccination and SARS-CoV-2 variants. Study results and caveats: The authors reported substantial breadth in spike-specific CD8+ and CD4+ T cell responses after vaccination. There was a possibility that the TCR breadth and depth analyses underestimated total T cell responses. Placebo recipients showed lower spike-specific TCR breadth than vaccinees.

The trim removed 5 bases at V and 3 bases at J, leaving 1 base unmatched. Germline V lookup: CDR1 LNHDA, CDR2 SQIVND (reference sequence). The CDR3 runs to 13 residues. TCRdb keeps only in-frame clones here, not all; method: immunoSEQ multiplex PCR. The sample includes 43,000 or so clones, 83% of them seen just once. On this clone itself: What it binds is not known.

This TCR came from a human donor who had recovered from COVID-19. V and J are TRBV19 and TRBJ2-3; 8 bases align to TRBD1. The source was peripheral blood, collected after recovery from COVID-19. CDR3 sequence (DNA): TGTGCCAGTAGTTGGGACAGGACAGATACGCAGTATTTT. It yields the protein CASSWDRTDTQYF.